A selection of T cell receptor beta chains follows, all from one sample in a study of cytomegalovirus exposure and HLA in healthy donors. Profiling relied on immunoSEQ multiplex PCR, and the TCRdb table lists in-frame clones only, not all of them. The sample contains about 130,000 clones, just under 75% of which appear only once. The sequencing sample was made of PBMCs. Receptor source: a man aged 40-49 years in good health and CMV-seropositive. The CDR3 runs from the conserved cysteine through the conserved F or W. Only some rows state a clone size, as once, few, many or a class for expanded clones.

v_call,clone_size,j_call,cdr3_aa
TRBV18,.,TRBJ2-7,CASSPAGVPSYEQYF
TRBV9,.,TRBJ2-2,CASSVNPRAGELFF
TRBV4-1,once,.,CASSNRDTGHEQYF
TRBV28,once,TRBJ2-2,CASRSVITGELFF
TRBV2,.,TRBJ1-6,CASRAGTGNSPLHF
TRBV4-2,.,TRBJ2-6,CASSPSSGQLPGANVLTF
TRBV6-1,.,TRBJ1-1,CASSEDMNTEAFF
TRBV11-2,few,TRBJ1-6,CASSLGQGNSPLHF
TRBV27,.,TRBJ2-5,CASSPLAGGPQYF
TRBV30,.,TRBJ2-1,CAWTQAGNEQFF
TRBV11-1,.,TRBJ2-3,CASSLGLAGGTDTQYF
TRBV9,.,TRBJ2-3,CASTSGGSDTQYF
TRBV4-1,.,TRBJ2-7,CASSQGGGTGINEQYF
TRBV5-4,.,TRBJ2-7,CASSRVTGGRYEQYF
TRBV11-2,.,TRBJ2-2,CASSFLEAGGTGELFF
TRBV11-2,.,TRBJ2-5,CASSIIRGTQETQYF
TRBV28,.,TRBJ1-2,CASRPRGLYGYTF
TRBV5-1,.,TRBJ2-7,CASSLGSGRGRIEQYF
TRBV29-1,.,TRBJ2-7,CSVAGGGLTYEQYF
TRBV10-3,medium-sized,TRBJ1-6,CAISGQPWGVGKSPLHF
TRBV6-5,few,TRBJ1-1,CATRPSGLNTEAFF
TRBV15,.,TRBJ2-5,CATSSPTGTLETQYF
TRBV5-4,.,TRBJ1-5,CASSPEPDRNQPQHF
TRBV5-6,once,TRBJ1-4,CASSSDRGSIEKLFF
TRBV7-9,.,TRBJ2-7,CASSLEGQLTLQYF
TRBV28,.,TRBJ2-7,CASSLTSGEQYF
TRBV2,.,TRBJ1-5,CASSELNSGPSSSNQPQHF
TRBV19,.,TRBJ2-1,CASSNLAGIYNEQFF
TRBV11-2,.,TRBJ1-6,CASSLRFHGRSSYNSPLHF
TRBV18,.,TRBJ2-7,CASSPNQGGPYEQYF
TRBV9,.,TRBJ1-1,CASSVENRIGTEAFF
TRBV18,.,TRBJ1-6,CASSQLQGANSPLHF
TRBV7-2,once,TRBJ1-5,CASSLAVVRGFSNQPQHF
TRBV2,few,TRBJ2-7,CASSVAYEQYF
TRBV29-1,.,TRBJ2-2,CSVDRTTGELFF
TRBV7-2,.,TRBJ2-7,CASSVRPGQGAYEQYF
TRBV2,.,TRBJ2-5,CASRTGLRGETQYF
TRBV9,.,TRBJ1-4,CASSVNPDSRNEKLFF
TRBV9,once,TRBJ2-2,CASSVEGYGELFF
TRBV11-2,few,TRBJ1-2,CASSLGTGDYGYTF
TRBV10-1,few,TRBJ1-2,CASSDLTQGPYGYTF
TRBV7-9,.,TRBJ1-1,CASSLDGGTEAFF
TRBV21-1,.,TRBJ2-2,CASSWDRGYTGELFF
TRBV6-4,.,TRBJ1-5,CASSDPRTDNQPQHF